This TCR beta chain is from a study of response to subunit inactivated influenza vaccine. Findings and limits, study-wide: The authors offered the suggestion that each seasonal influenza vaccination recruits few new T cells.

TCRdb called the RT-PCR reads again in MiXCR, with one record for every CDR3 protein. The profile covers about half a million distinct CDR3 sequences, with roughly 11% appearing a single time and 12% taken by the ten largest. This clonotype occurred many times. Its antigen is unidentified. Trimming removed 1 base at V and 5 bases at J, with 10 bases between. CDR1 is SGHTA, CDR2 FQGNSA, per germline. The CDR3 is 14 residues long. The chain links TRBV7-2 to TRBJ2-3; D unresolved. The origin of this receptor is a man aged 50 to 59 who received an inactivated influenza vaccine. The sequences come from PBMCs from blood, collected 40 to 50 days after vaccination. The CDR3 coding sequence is TGTGCCAGCAGCTTAGGCATAGTGGAAGATACGCAGTATTTT. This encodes CASSLGIVEDTQYF.